A single sample is the source of the 19 T cell receptor beta chains below, sequenced in a study of persistence of HIV-infected CD4 T cells. The libraries were made with immunoSEQ version 4 in survey mode. Method: immunoSEQ multiplex PCR; TCRdb's copy keeps in-frame clones and lacks some. The data hold around 60,000 clones, with about 77% observed a single time. Which antigens these TCRs recognize remains unknown. Overlapping HIV-1 Gag 15-mer peptides at about 1 ug per peptide per mL were used. Memory cells lacking CD40L and CD69 with high CD45RO were sorted. Specimen: CD4+ T cells sorted from PBMCs after approximately 20-hour stimulation, collected from a patient who received antiretroviral therapy. Source of these receptors: an adult man with HIV who was CMV-seropositive.

J is TRBJ1-2 and V is TRBV5-1, with a weak D call TRBD1 (6 bases). Germline V gene data show CDR1 as SGHRS and CDR2 as YFSETQ. The germline V and J ends were trimmed by 3 bases and 2 bases, with 14 bases remaining between them. The CDR3 extends over 15 amino acids. CDR3: CASSSGGGRNYGYTF. CDR3 nucleotide sequence: TGCGCCAGCAGCTCTGGTGGGGGGCGCAACTATGGCTACACCTTC.

The chain uses TRBV29-1 and TRBJ1-5; D call uncertain. V gave up 7 bases and J gave up 0 bases, with 7 bases separating them. This CDR3 has 12 residues. CDR1 is SQVTM and CDR2 is ANQGSEA in the germline V gene. In DNA, the CDR3 is TGCAGCGCCAGGACTAGCAATCAGCCCCAGCATTTT. Its protein product is CSARTSNQPQHF.

The chain employs TRBV15 and TRBJ2-2; tentatively, D is TRBD1 (5 bases). The CDR3 runs 14 residues. V dropped 4 bases and J dropped 5 bases, with 11 bases sitting between them. Germline CDR1 reads LNHNV; CDR2 reads YYDKDF (reference sequence). This CDR3 reads CATSMRQGTGELFF. The DNA for the CDR3 is TGTGCCACCAGCATGAGGCAGGGAACCGGGGAGCTGTTTTTT.

This clone was detected many times. V usage is TRBV2 and J usage is TRBJ2-7; 12 nucleotides align to TRBD2. There are 16 residues in the CDR3. After removal of 4 bases from V and 3 bases from J, the junction contained 7 bases not matched to a gene. The germline V gene encodes CDR1 SNHLY and CDR2 FYNNEI. The CDR3 region is CASSVGTSGPIYEQYF. The CDR3 DNA reads as TGTGCCAGCAGTGTCGGGACTAGCGGGCCAATCTACGAGCAGTACTTC.

The chain joins TRBV19 to TRBJ2-2; either TRBD1 or TRBD2 may supply D (5 bases each). Germline V gives CDR1 LNHDA, CDR2 SQIVND (reference sequence). There are 16 residues in the CDR3. V was trimmed by 5 bases and J by 1 base, leaving 14 bases between them. CDR3 in DNA: TGTGCCAGTAGTTCGGGGCAGTTGAAGAACACCGGGGAGCTGTTTTTT. It yields the protein CASSSGQLKNTGELFF.

The gene calls are TRBV5-1 and TRBJ2-3; D unclear. V lost 4 bases, J lost 4 bases, and 19 bases lay in between. This CDR3 is built from 16 residues. The germline V gene has CDR1 SGHRS and CDR2 YFSETQ. The CDR3 DNA reads as TGCGCCAGCAGCGCCAACCCGGGTCGGGTCGCAGATACGCAGTATTTT. Its protein is CASSANPGRVADTQYF. Using reference TRBV5-1 and TRBJ2-3 for the parts outside the CDR3, the full variable domain is KAGVTQTPRYLIKTRGQQVTLSCSPISGHRSVSWYQQTPGQGLQFLFEYFSETQRNKGNFPGRFSGRQFSNSRSEMNVSTLELGDSALYLCASSANPGRVADTQYFGPGTRLTVL.

A note on this clone: This specimen includes other DNA sequences encoding the same CDR3. The V call is TRBV5-4, the J call TRBJ2-7; D unresolved. Trimming shortened V by 0 bases and J by 3 bases, and 4 bases separated the two germline ends. The V gene's germline CDR1 is SGHNT and CDR2 YYREEE (reference sequence). This CDR3 is built from 12 residues. CDR3 region: CASSLDGYEQYF. In nucleotides, the CDR3 is TGTGCCAGCAGCTTGGACGGCTACGAGCAGTACTTC.

V is TRBV19 and J is TRBJ1-5, with D hard to call. The length of the CDR3 is 14 residues. Germline CDR1 is LNHDA and CDR2 is SQIVND (reference sequence). Trimming pared 7 bases from V and 11 bases from J, leaving 21 bases between. The CDR3 sequence: CASTTTGETFAQHF. Here the CDR3 DNA reads TGTGCCAGTACCACCACCGGGGAGACCTTCGCCCAGCATTTT.

The chain employs TRBV10-3 and TRBJ2-7, with D hard to call. Germline-derived CDR1 and CDR2 are ENHRY and SYGVKD. This CDR3 contains 11 residues. Trimming left V 3 bases short and J 5 bases short, with 5 bases between. The CDR3 loop is CAISDGNEQYF. The CDR3, as DNA: TGTGCCATCAGTGACGGCAACGAGCAGTACTTC.

V and J are TRBV7-8 and TRBJ2-3; D is unclear. The CDR3 has 14 amino acids. Germline CDR1 and CDR2: SGHVS and FQNEAQ. The ends were cut back, 5 bases at V and 0 bases at J, with 9 bases in the middle. This chain's CDR3 is CASSQLPSTDTQYF. In nucleotides, the CDR3 is TGTGCCAGCAGCCAACTACCTAGCACAGATACGCAGTATTTT. The entire variable domain, with the rest obtained from reference TRBV7-8 and TRBJ2-3, is as follows: GAGVSQSPRYKVAKRGQDVALRCDPISGHVSLFWYQQALGQGPEFLTYFQNEAQLDKSGLPSDRFFAERPEGSVSTLKIQRTQQEDSAVYLCASSQLPSTDTQYFGPGTRLTVL.

V gene TRBV16 combines with J gene TRBJ1-6; D possibly corresponds to TRBD1 (5 bases). V was pared by 0 bases and J by 8 bases, with 5 bases between. Germline V CDR1 and CDR2: KGHSY, FQNENV. The CDR3 length is 13 residues. The CDR3 reads CASSQSGDSPLHF. Here the CDR3 DNA reads TGTGCCAGCAGCCAATCGGGGGATTCACCCCTCCACTTT. Looking up the rest from reference TRBV16 and TRBJ1-6 gives the full variable domain: GEEVAQTPKHLVRGEGQKAKLYCAPIKGHSYVFWYQQVLKNEFKFLISFQNENVFDETGMPKERFSAKCLPNSPCSLEIQATKLEDSAVYFCASSQSGDSPLHFGNGTRLTVT.

The chain employs TRBV7-2 and TRBJ1-5; D is unresolved. The CDR3 covers 15 residues. V was pared by 1 base and J by 0 bases, with 7 bases between. Germline-derived CDR1 and CDR2 are SGHTA and FQGNSA. This CDR3 is CASSLEENSNQPQHF. As DNA, the CDR3 is TGTGCCAGCAGCTTAGAGGAGAATAGCAATCAGCCCCAGCATTTT.

The chain combines TRBV7-2 with TRBJ2-1; TRBD1 aligns across 7 bases. The germline V gene encodes CDR1 SGHTA and CDR2 FQGNSA. Germline trimming cut 6 bases from V and 6 bases from J; bases unmatched to any gene: 14. The CDR3 is 16 residues long. CDR3 coding DNA: TGTGCCAGCAGTCTGACAGGGCGGGTACAGGGCAATGAGCAGTTCTTC. Protein product: CASSLTGRVQGNEQFF.

The rearrangement links TRBV27 to TRBJ1-5; D possibly corresponds to TRBD1 (5 bases). CDR1 MNHEY and CDR2 SMNVEV come from the germline V gene (reference sequence). The V gene lost 3 bases and the J gene lost 0 bases, with 21 bases spanning the gap. This CDR3 is 19 amino acids long. The CDR3 coding sequence is TGTGCCAGCAGTTTGATTGGGACCGCGGATAGGGCTAGCAATCAGCCCCAGCATTTT. It is translated as CASSLIGTADRASNQPQHF.

The chain is built from TRBV2 and TRBJ1-2, with a tentative D call TRBD1 (6 bases). Germline values: CDR1 SNHLY, CDR2 FYNNEI. Trimming left V 7 bases short and J 6 bases short, with 15 bases between. The CDR3 extends over 13 amino acids. The CDR3 sequence is CASIRGAYHGYTF. Here the CDR3 DNA reads TGTGCCAGCATTCGGGGGGCTTACCATGGCTACACCTTC.

This clone appeared a few times. As DNA, the CDR3 is TGTGCCAGTGAGAGACGACCGGGCAATCAGCCCCAGCATTTT. As protein: CASERRPGNQPQHF. This chain joins TRBV19 and TRBJ1-5; D gene uncertain. Germline V gene sequence: CDR1 LNHDA, CDR2 SQIVND (reference sequence). CDR3 length equals 14 residues. Trimming removed 8 bases at V and 2 bases at J, with 13 bases between. Variable domain in full (rest from reference TRBV19 and TRBJ1-5): DGGITQSPKYLFRKEGQNVTLSCEQNLNHDAMYWYRQDPGQGLRLIYYSQIVNDFQKGDIAEGYSVSREKKESFPLTVTSAQKNPTAFYLCASERRPGNQPQHFGDGTRLSIL.

The chain joins TRBV25-1 to TRBJ2-7, with unresolved D. Per germline, CDR1 MGHDK and CDR2 SYGVNS. This CDR3 region has 14 residues. Trimming took off 2 bases at V and 1 base at J, with 9 bases between the two ends. For the CDR3, the DNA is TGTGCCAGCAGTGAAGATCACAGTTCCTACGAGCAGTACTTC. Protein sequence: CASSEDHSSYEQYF.

The chain recombines TRBV5-8 with TRBJ1-3; unclear D gene. CDR3 length: 15 residues. Germline lookup yields CDR1 SGHTS and CDR2 YDEGEE. V was shortened by 3 bases and J by 4 bases, with 14 bases between the two germline ends. In DNA, the CDR3 is TGTGCCAGCAGCTCCCAGAGGACTGGGGGAAACACCATATATTTT. It codes for CASSSQRTGGNTIYF.

V is TRBV27 and J is TRBJ2-3; 9 bases align to TRBD2. The CDR3 runs 14 residues. Germline trimming cut 9 bases from V and 3 bases from J; bases unmatched to any gene: 7. Germline V CDR1 and CDR2: MNHEY, SMNVEV (reference sequence). In DNA form, the CDR3 reads TGTGCCAGTAAGCGGCTAGCGGGGACAGATACGCAGTATTTT. Translating gives CASKRLAGTDTQYF.